This TCR beta chain was identified in a study of regulatory T cells in long-lasting Graves disease. This clonotype came up a few times. The antigen is not known. Findings and caveats of the study: Persistent patients had more shared public clonotypes (fewer than 3,000) than new patients (about 970).

Time point of the sample: newly diagnosed GD, antithyroid drugs for less than 3 months. With RNA extracted from PBMCs as input, the TCR library was made. CDR3 regions were amplified by Arm-PCR using iRepertoire HTBI primers to build TCR beta libraries. TCRdb re-called the multiplex PCR reads through MiXCR, storing one row per CDR3 protein. The sample holds a few hundred thousand distinct CDR3 sequences, around 15% seen once. CDR1 is SGHNT, CDR2 YYREEE, per germline (reference sequence). This CDR3 has 16 amino acids. V dropped 2 bases and J dropped 4; count of bases not matched to a gene: 6. The same sample was also studied in work on T cells in Graves' hyperthyroidism and ophthalmopathy. That publication notes: HTBI primers were used for first-round RT-PCR of the TCR CDR3.

The genes are TRBV5-4 and TRBJ1-6, with 7 nucleotides matching TRBD1. This receptor was taken from a woman aged 18-30 years with Graves disease. The input for sequencing was peripheral blood mononuclear cells (PBMCs), taken at new diagnosis, from a patient treated with antithyroid drugs. The CDR3 loop reads CASSFGTATYNSPLHF. The CDR3 nucleotides are TGTGCCAGCAGCTTTGGGACAGCCACATATAATTCACCCCTCCACTTT.